This entry concerns a single T cell receptor (beta chain). This CDR3 spans 14 amino acids. Looked up from germline, CDR1 is MNHEY and CDR2 is SMNVEV (reference sequence). The V gene lost 5 bases and the J gene lost 8 bases, with 16 bases spanning the gap. The sample is drawn from a study of T-cell reconstitution after alpha-beta-depleted transplantation in children. Unique molecular identifiers were incorporated during preparation of the TCRbeta library. One entry per CDR3 protein, called by TCRdb with MiXCR from the PCR reads. Altogether around 410,000 distinct CDR3 sequences are present, 9.5% to 13% being singletons, with the ten largest covering about 5%.

Sequences were derived from PBMCs from the stem cell graft donor, sampled from the stem cell graft. The TCR was taken from a human donor who donated a stem cell graft to a child with acute myeloid leukemia. The chain combines TRBV27 with TRBJ1-5; no clear D. CDR3 protein: CASSVKGWGKPQHF. For the CDR3, the DNA is TGTGCCAGCAGTGTGAAAGGTTGGGGAAAGCCCCAGCATTTT.